This T cell receptor beta chain came from a study of human T cells and chemical hapten exposure. Study conclusions and caveats: With DPC sensitization, TCRs exceeding 1 in 1000 frequency showed no change.

Described time point: healthy volunteer bleed at 2 weeks. Researchers extracted total RNA from unfractionated whole blood. Note on this clonotype: Its matching antigen is unknown.

Between the trimmed V and J ends, which lost 6 bases and 2 bases, there was a span of 12 bases. Per germline, CDR1 MDHEN and CDR2 SYDVKM. There are 14 residues in the CDR3. TCRdb independently ran MiXCR on the RACE reads; one entry per CDR3 protein. The sample consists of around 130,000 distinct CDR3 sequences, more than 7.5% of them appearing once. The chain uses TRBV28 and TRBJ2-3; maybe TRBD2 (6 bases). This receptor was taken from a male donor in good health. Some clones in this sample may be carry-over from other donors' samples. The sequencing sample was made of whole blood. In DNA form, the CDR3 reads TGTGCCAGCAGGAATCGGGGGACCACAGATACGCAGTATTTT. Translating gives CASRNRGTTDTQYF.